This TCR beta chain is drawn from a study of cytomegalovirus exposure and HLA in healthy donors. Study results and caveats: Further analysis was carried out later, and it showed several of the most significant clusters appearing linked to common viral pathogens. TCR beta sequences reportedly predicted most subjects' HLA-A and HLA-B alleles accurately. TCR beta sequences numbering 15,000 to 20,000 were associated with HLA alleles at 0.05 false discovery rate in a later analysis.

It was with 60 Vbeta and 13 Jbeta primers that the PCR ran. Libraries were prepared by immunoSEQ multiplex PCR; TCRdb keeps only in-frame clonotypes and omits some of them. The sample yields roughly 290,000 clones, around 80% seen once. This CDR3 contains 13 residues. CDR1 and CDR2 from the germline V gene are MNHEY and SVGAGI. Trimming shortened V by 10 bases and J by 7 bases, and 20 bases separated the two germline ends. Concerning this clone: The target antigen is unknown.

The material sequenced was PBMCs. The J gene is TRBJ2-7, the V gene TRBV6-5, with D maybe TRBD2 (5 bases). The origin of this receptor is a girl aged 2-10 years in good health and CMV-seronegative. The CDR3 sequence is CATTRDPTGEQYF. The CDR3 nucleotides are TGTGCCACCACCCGGGATCCCACGGGGGAGCAGTACTTC.